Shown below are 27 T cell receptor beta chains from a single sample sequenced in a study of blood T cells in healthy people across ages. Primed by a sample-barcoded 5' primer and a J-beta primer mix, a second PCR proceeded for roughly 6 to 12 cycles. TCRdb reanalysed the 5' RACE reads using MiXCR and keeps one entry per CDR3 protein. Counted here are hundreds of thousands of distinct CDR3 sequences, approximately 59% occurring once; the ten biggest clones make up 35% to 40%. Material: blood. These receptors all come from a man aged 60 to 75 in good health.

CDR3: CASSSHPNYGYTF. The DNA of the CDR3 is TGCGCCAGCAGTAGTCATCCTAACTATGGCTACACCTTC. The chain uses TRBV10-1 and TRBJ1-2; D not certain. V was cut by 5 bases and J by 0 bases, with 7 bases left in between. CDR1 is WNHNN, CDR2 SYGVQD, per germline (reference sequence). This CDR3 comprises 13 residues.

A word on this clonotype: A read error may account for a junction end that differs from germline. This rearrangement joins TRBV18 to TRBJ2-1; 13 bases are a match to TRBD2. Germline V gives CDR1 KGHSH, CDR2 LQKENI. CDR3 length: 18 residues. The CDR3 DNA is TGCGCCAGCTCACCTTGGTTCCCCGGGACTAGCGGGGACAATGAGCAGTTCTTC. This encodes CASSPWFPGTSGDNEQFF. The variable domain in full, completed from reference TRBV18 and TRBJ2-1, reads NAGVMQNPRHLVRRRGQEARLRCSPMKGHSHVYWYRQLPEEGLKFMVYLQKENIIDESGMPKERFSAEFPKEGPSILRIQQVVRGDSAAYFCASSPWFPGTSGDNEQFFGPGTRLTVL.

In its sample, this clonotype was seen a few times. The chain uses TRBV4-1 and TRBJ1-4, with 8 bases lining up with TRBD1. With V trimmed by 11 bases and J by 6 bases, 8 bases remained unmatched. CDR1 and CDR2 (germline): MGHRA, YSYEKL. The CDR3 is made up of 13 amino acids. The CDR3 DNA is TGCGCCGGAGCGGGGACAGGTGATGAAAAACTGTTTTTT. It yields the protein CAGAGTGDEKLFF.

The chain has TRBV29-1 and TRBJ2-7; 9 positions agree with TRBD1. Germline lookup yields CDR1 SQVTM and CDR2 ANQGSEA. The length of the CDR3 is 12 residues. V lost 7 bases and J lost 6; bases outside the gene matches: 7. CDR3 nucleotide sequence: TGCAGCGCCGGGACAGGGTATGGCGAGCAGTACTTC. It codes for CSAGTGYGEQYF.

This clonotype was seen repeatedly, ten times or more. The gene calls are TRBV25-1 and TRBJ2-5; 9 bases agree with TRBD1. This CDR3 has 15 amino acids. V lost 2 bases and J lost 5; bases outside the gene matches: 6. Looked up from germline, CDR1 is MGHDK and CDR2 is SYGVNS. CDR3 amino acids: CASSETGGGWETQYF. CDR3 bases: TGTGCCAGCAGTGAAACAGGGGGCGGTTGGGAGACCCAGTACTTC. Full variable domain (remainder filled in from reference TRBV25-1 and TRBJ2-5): EADIYQTPRYLVIGTGKKITLECSQTMGHDKMYWYQQDPGMELHLIHYSYGVNSTEKGDLSSESTVSRIRTEHFPLTLESARPSHTSQYLCASSETGGGWETQYFGPGTRLLVL.

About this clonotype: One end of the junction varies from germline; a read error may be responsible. The CDR3 coding sequence is TGTGCCAGCAGTGCACAGACAGGGGTGGGCACTGGAGCTTTCTTT. Amino acids: CASSAQTGVGTGAFF. This sequence joins TRBV12-3 or TRBV12-4 and TRBJ1-1; 8 positions agree with TRBD1. This CDR3 has 15 residues.

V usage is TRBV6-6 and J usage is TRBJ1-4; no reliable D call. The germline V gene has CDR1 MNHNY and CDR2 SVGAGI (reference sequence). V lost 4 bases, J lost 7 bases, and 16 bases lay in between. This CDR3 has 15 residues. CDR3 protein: CASSSLGGRVEKLFF. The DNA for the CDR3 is TGTGCCAGCAGTTCCCTGGGTGGGAGGGTTGAAAAACTGTTTTTT.

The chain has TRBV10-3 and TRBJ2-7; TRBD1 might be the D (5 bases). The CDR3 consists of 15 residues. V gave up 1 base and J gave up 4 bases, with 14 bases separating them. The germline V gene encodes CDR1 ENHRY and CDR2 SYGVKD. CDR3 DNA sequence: TGTGCCATCAGTGAGTATAGGGGTTCGGAATACGAGCAGTACTTC. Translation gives CAISEYRGSEYEQYF.

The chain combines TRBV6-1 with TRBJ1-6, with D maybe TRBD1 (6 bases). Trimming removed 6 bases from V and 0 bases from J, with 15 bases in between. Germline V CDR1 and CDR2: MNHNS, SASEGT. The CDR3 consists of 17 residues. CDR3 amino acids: CASRSGTRSSYNSPLHF. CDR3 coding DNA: TGTGCCAGCAGATCCGGGACAAGGAGCTCCTATAATTCACCCCTCCACTTT.

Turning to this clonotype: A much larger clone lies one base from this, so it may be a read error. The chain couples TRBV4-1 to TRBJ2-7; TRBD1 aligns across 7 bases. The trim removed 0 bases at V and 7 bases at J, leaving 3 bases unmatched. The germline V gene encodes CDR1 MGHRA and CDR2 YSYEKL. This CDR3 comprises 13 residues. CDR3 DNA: TGCGCCAGCAGCCAAGAAGGGGGCAATGAGCAGTACTTC. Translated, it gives CASSQEGGNEQYF.

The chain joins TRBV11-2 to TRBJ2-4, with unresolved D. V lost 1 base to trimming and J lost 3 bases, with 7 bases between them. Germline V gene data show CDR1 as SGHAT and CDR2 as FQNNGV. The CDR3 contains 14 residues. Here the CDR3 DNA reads TGTGCCAGCAGCTTAGCATATTACAAAAACATTCAGTACTTC. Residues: CASSLAYYKNIQYF.

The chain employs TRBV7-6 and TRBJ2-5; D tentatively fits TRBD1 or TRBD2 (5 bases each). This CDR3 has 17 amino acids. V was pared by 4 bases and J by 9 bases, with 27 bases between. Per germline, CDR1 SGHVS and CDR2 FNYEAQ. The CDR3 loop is CASSSPHGSPNRTPQYF. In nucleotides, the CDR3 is TGTGCCAGCAGCTCCCCCCATGGGAGCCCTAACAGGACGCCCCAGTACTTC.

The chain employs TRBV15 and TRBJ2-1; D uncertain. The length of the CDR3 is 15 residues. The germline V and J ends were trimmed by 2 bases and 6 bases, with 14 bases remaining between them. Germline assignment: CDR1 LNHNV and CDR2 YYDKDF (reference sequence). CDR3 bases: TGTGCCACCAGCAGACTTGGGGTGGGCATCAATGAGCAGTTCTTC. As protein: CATSRLGVGINEQFF.

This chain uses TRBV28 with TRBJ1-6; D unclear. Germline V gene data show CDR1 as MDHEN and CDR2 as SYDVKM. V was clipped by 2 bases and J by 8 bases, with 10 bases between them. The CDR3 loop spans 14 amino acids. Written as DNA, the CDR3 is TGTGCCAGCAGTTTAGGGGAGATGCATTCACCCCTCCACTTT. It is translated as CASSLGEMHSPLHF.

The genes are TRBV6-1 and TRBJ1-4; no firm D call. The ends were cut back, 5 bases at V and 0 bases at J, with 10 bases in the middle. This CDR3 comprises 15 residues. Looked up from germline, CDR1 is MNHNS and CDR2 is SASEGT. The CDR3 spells CASSTGPTTNEKLFF. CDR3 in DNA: TGTGCCAGCAGTACCGGGCCTACAACTAATGAAAAACTGTTTTTT.

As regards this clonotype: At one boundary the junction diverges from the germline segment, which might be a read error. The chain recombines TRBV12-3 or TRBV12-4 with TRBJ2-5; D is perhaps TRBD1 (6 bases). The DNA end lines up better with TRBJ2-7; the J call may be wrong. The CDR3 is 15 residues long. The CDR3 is CVSSDDRSAAYEQYF. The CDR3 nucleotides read TGTGTCAGCAGTGATGACAGGTCCGCCGCCTACGAGCAGTACTTC.

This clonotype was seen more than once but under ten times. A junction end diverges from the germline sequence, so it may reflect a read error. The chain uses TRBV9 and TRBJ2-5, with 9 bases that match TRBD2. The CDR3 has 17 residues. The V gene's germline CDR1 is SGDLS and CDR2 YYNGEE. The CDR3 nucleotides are TGTGCCAGCAGCGTGGGGACTAGCCATGGGGGCGAAGAGGCCCAGTACTTC. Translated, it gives CASSVGTSHGGEEAQYF.

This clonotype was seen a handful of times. The CDR3 loop is CSAWGQGLHSGANVLTF. In nucleotides, the CDR3 is TGCAGTGCTTGGGGGCAGGGGCTGCACTCTGGGGCCAACGTCCTGACTTTC. This rearrangement joins TRBV20-1 to TRBJ2-6; D possibly corresponds to TRBD1 (6 bases). Per germline, CDR1 DFQATT and CDR2 SNEGSKA (reference sequence). The CDR3 length is 17 residues. Trimming shortened V by 5 bases and J by 0 bases, and 17 bases separated the two germline ends.

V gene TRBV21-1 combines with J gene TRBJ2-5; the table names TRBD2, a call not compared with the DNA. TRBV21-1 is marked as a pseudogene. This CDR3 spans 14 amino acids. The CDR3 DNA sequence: TGTGCCACCATTAGCGGGAGACTAAAAGAGACCCAGTACTTC. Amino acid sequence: CATISGRLKETQYF.

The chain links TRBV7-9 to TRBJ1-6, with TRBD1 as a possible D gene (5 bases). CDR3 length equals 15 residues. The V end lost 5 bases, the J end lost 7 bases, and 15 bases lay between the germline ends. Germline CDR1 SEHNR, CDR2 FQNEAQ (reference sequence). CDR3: CASSTAGEGNSPLHF. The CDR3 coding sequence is TGTGCCAGCAGCACGGCCGGGGAGGGGAATTCACCCCTCCACTTT.

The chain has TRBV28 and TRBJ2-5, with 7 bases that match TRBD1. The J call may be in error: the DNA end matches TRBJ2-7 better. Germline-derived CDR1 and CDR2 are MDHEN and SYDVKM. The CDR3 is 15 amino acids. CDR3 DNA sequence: TGTGCCAGCAGTGAATCCACAGGGGTCTGGCACGAGCAGTACTTC. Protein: CASSESTGVWHEQYF.

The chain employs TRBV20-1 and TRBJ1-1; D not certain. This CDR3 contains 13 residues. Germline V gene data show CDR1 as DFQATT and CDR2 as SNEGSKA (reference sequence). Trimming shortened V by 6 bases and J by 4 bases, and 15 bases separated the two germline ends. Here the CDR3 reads CSAKEALSTEAFF. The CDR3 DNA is TGCAGTGCAAAGGAAGCCCTGAGCACTGAAGCTTTCTTT.

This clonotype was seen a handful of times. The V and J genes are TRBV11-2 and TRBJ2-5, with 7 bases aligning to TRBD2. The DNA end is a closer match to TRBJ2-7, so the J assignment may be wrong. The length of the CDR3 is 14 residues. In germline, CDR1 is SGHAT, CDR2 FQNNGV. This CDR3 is CASSRGLDGYEQYF. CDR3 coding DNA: TGTGCCAGTAGCCGAGGACTAGATGGCTACGAGCAGTACTTC.

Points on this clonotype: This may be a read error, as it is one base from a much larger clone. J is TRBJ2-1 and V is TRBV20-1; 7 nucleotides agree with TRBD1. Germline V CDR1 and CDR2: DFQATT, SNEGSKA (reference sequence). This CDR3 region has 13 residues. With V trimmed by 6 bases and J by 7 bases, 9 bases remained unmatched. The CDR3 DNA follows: TGCAGTGCCGCTGGACAGGTTCGGAATGAGCAGTTCTTC. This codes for CSAAGQVRNEQFF.

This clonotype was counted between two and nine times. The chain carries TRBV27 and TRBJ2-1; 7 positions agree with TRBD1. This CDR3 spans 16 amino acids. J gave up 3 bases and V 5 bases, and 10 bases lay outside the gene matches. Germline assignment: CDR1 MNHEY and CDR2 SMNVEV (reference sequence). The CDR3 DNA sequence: TGTGCCAGCAGTCCCGCCGGGACAGAAGTCTACAATGAGCAGTTCTTC. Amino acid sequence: CASSPAGTEVYNEQFF.

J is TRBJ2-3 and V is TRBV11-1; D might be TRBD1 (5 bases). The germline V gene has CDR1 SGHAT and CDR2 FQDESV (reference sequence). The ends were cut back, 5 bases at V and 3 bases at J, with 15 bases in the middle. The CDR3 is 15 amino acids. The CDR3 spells CASSTPLRQTDTQYF. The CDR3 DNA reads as TGTGCCAGCAGCACCCCTTTACGACAGACAGATACGCAGTATTTT.

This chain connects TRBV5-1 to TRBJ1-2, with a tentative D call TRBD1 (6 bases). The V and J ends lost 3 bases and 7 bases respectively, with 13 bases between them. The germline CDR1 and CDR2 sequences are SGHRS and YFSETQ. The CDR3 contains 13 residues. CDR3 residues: CASSSWAGAGYTF. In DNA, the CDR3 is TGCGCCAGCAGCTCGTGGGCAGGGGCTGGCTACACCTTC.